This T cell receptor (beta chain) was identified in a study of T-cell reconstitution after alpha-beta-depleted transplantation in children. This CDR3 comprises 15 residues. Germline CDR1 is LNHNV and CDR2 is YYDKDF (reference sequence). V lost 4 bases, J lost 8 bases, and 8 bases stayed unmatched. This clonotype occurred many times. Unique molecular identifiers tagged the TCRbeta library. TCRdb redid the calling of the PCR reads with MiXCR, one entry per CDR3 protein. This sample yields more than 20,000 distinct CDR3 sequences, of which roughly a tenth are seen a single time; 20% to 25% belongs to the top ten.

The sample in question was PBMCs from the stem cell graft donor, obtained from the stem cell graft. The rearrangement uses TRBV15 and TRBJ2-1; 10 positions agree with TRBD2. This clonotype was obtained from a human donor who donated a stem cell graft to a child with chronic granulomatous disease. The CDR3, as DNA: TGTGCCACCAGCACTGGACTAGCGGAGGGTCATGAGCAGTTCTTC. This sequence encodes CATSTGLAEGHEQFF. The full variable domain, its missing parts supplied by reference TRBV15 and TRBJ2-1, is DAMVIQNPRYQVTQFGKPVTLSCSQTLNHNVMYWYQQKSSQAPKLLFHYYDKDFNNEADTPDNFQSRRPNTSFCFLDIRSPGLGDTAMYLCATSTGLAEGHEQFFGPGTRLTVL.